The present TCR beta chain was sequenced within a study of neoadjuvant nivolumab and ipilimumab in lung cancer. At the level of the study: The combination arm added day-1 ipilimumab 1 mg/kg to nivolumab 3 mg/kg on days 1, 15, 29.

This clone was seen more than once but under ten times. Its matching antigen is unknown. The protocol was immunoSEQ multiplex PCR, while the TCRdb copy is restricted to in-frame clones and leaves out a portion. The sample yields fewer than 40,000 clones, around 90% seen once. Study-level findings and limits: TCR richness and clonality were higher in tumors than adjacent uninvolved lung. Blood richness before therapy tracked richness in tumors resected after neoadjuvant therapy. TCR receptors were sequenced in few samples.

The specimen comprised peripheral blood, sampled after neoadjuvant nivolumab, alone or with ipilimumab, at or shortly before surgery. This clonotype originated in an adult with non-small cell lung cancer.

Here the CDR3 reads CASSPGGTGDDGYTF. The CDR3 DNA follows: TGTGCCAGCAGCCCAGGAGGGACAGGGGATGATGGCTACACCTTC. The chain recombines TRBV7-3 with TRBJ1-2, with 10 bases matching TRBD1. V was pared by 5 bases and J by 6 bases, with 9 bases of the junction left unmatched. This CDR3 is built from 15 residues. From germline, CDR1 is SGHTA and CDR2 FQGTGA.